These 19 T cell receptor beta chains share one sample of origin, sequenced in a study of cytomegalovirus exposure and HLA in healthy donors. Both 60 Vbeta primers and 13 Jbeta primers went into the PCR. Profiling relied on immunoSEQ multiplex PCR, and the TCRdb table lists in-frame clones only, not all of them. Of 100,000 to 150,000 clones in the sample, approximately 85% were seen once. Sequencing was done on a sample of PBMCs. The source of these receptors is a boy younger than 18 in good health and CMV-seronegative.

This clone appeared a single time. The rearrangement uses TRBV7-3 and TRBJ2-2, with a weak D call TRBD2 (6 bases). Germline V CDR1 and CDR2: SGHTA, FQGTGA. The CDR3 has 13 amino acids. Trimming removed 5 bases from V and 3 bases from J, with 7 bases in between. Here the CDR3 reads CASSPGDTGELFF. Here the CDR3 DNA reads TGTGCCAGCAGCCCGGGGGACACCGGGGAGCTGTTTTTT.

The rearrangement links TRBV6-1 to TRBJ2-7, with D hard to call. V lost 1 base and J 6 bases, leaving 19 bases between the germline ends. In germline, CDR1 is MNHNS, CDR2 SASEGT. This CDR3 is built from 16 residues. The CDR3 DNA follows: TGTGCCAGCAGTGAAGATCCAGGTCTGGTTGGTCGCGAGCAGTACTTC. Encoded protein: CASSEDPGLVGREQYF.

The V gene is TRBV4-3, the J gene TRBJ1-2; unclear D gene. The germline gives CDR1 LGHNA, CDR2 YSLEER. The CDR3 is 16 amino acids. Trimming removed 0 bases from V and 0 bases from J, with 11 bases in between. CDR3 sequence (DNA): TGCGCCAGCAGCCAAGATACCAGTTATCCTAACTATGGCTACACCTTC. Translated: CASSQDTSYPNYGYTF.

The chain uses TRBV2 and TRBJ1-1; D not resolved. The CDR3 runs 13 residues. Trimming took off 7 bases at V and 2 bases at J, with 11 bases between the two ends. Germline CDR1 is SNHLY and CDR2 is FYNNEI. In DNA, the CDR3 is TGTGCCAGCACCAACAGAATCAACACTGAAGCTTTCTTT. It is translated as CASTNRINTEAFF.

J is TRBJ2-6 and V is TRBV4-3; D possibly corresponds to TRBD1 (5 bases). V gave up 3 bases and J gave up 9 bases, with 15 bases separating them. Germline V gives CDR1 LGHNA, CDR2 YSLEER. The CDR3 is 15 residues long. DNA of the CDR3: TGCGCCAGCAGCCAGCAGGGTTCTAGGGACAACGTCCTGACTTTC. Protein product: CASSQQGSRDNVLTF.

V gene TRBV10-3 combines with J gene TRBJ1-5; TRBD1 is a possible D gene (5 bases). The CDR3 spans 12 residues. V lost 11 bases to trimming and J lost 2 bases, with 10 bases between them. Looked up from germline, CDR1 is ENHRY and CDR2 is SYGVKD. The CDR3: CAAGTGNQPQHF. CDR3 sequence (DNA): TGTGCCGCAGGGACTGGCAATCAGCCCCAGCATTTT.

This chain links TRBV10-3 with TRBJ2-7; 7 nucleotides agree with TRBD1. The CDR3 length is 12 residues. V was pared by 10 bases and J by 0 bases, with 3 bases of the junction left unmatched. CDR1 and CDR2 (germline): ENHRY, SYGVKD. The CDR3 nucleotides are TGTGCCAGCCGGGACAGCTCCTACGAGCAGTACTTC. Translating it yields CASRDSSYEQYF.

The genes are TRBV7-9 and TRBJ2-1; D might be TRBD2 (6 bases). The V gene lost 3 bases and the J gene lost 8 bases, with 14 bases spanning the gap. Looked up from germline, CDR1 is SEHNR and CDR2 is FQNEAQ (reference sequence). CDR3 length: 14 residues. The CDR3 here is CASSFRDLLDEQFF. The DNA of the CDR3 is TGTGCCAGCAGCTTTCGGGACTTACTCGATGAGCAGTTCTTC.

This chain links TRBV18 with TRBJ2-1, with no clear D. CDR1 is KGHSH and CDR2 is LQKENI in the germline V gene. V lost 0 bases and J 0 bases, leaving 3 bases between the germline ends. The CDR3 totals 14 residues. CDR3 sequence reads: CASSPPGSYNEQFF. CDR3 in DNA: TGTGCCAGCTCACCACCCGGCTCCTACAATGAGCAGTTCTTC.

The rearrangement uses TRBV5-4 and TRBJ2-1; the D gene is possibly TRBD1 (6 bases). Trimming left V 3 bases short and J 2 bases short, with 15 bases between. CDR3 length: 16 amino acids. The germline CDR1 and CDR2 sequences are SGHNT and YYREEE (reference sequence). The CDR3 bases are TGTGCCAGCAGCTCCAGGGGCGCTTTTACCTACAATGAGCAGTTCTTC. Residues: CASSSRGAFTYNEQFF.

This sequence joins TRBV15 and TRBJ2-3, with D perhaps matching TRBD1 (5 bases). In germline, CDR1 is LNHNV, CDR2 YYDKDF (reference sequence). V was trimmed by 5 bases and J by 7 bases, leaving 10 bases between them. The length of the CDR3 is 12 residues. CDR3 nucleotide sequence: TGTGCCACCAGCCCTAGGGGAAATACGCAGTATTTT. Its translation: CATSPRGNTQYF.

The chain couples TRBV5-6 to TRBJ2-1, with a possible D match to TRBD1 (7 bases). Germline V gives CDR1 SGHDT, CDR2 YYEEEE. V was cut by 2 bases and J by 7 bases, with 16 bases left in between. This CDR3 has 15 residues. The CDR3: CASSLTGDRANEQFF. In nucleotides, the CDR3 is TGTGCCAGCAGCTTAACGGGAGACAGGGCAAATGAGCAGTTCTTC.

As regards this clone: One junction end disagrees with the germline gene, perhaps due to a read error. The V gene is TRBV7-7, the J gene TRBJ2-2; 7 bases fit TRBD2. CDR1 is SSHAT and CDR2 is FNYEAQ in the germline V gene (reference sequence). The CDR3 runs 16 residues. CDR3 DNA: TGTGCTAGCAGCTTAGAGGCGGGGGCGAACACCGGGGAGCTGTTTTTT. Amino acid sequence: CASSLEAGANTGELFF.

The rearrangement joins TRBV29-1 to TRBJ1-1, with 10 positions matching TRBD1. Germline lookup yields CDR1 SQVTM and CDR2 ANQGSEA. There are 14 residues in the CDR3. V shed 2 bases, J shed 6 bases, and the junction held 6 bases outside the gene matches. The CDR3 loop reads CSVEHDRGLAEAFF. CDR3 bases: TGCAGCGTTGAACACGACAGGGGGCTCGCTGAAGCTTTCTTT.

The rearrangement uses TRBV11-3 and TRBJ1-1; D is ambiguous. The CDR3 length is 13 residues. Trimming took off 4 bases at V and 3 bases at J, with 9 bases between the two ends. Germline-derived CDR1 and CDR2 are SGHNT and YENEEA. CDR3 sequence reads: CASSSEEDTEAFF. For the CDR3, the DNA is TGTGCCAGCAGCTCAGAGGAGGACACTGAAGCTTTCTTT.

This clone was found once. The chain combines TRBV29-1 with TRBJ2-1, with TRBD2 matching over 8 bases. The CDR3 totals 17 residues. The J segment lost 0 bases and the V segment lost 0 bases, leaving 7 bases of the junction unmatched. Germline V gene sequence: CDR1 SQVTM, CDR2 ANQGSEA. CDR3 in amino acids: CSVEDISGVSSYNEQFF. CDR3 coding DNA: TGCAGCGTTGAAGATATTAGCGGGGTAAGCTCCTACAATGAGCAGTTCTTC.

At least ten counts were recorded for this clone. This chain links TRBV27 with TRBJ2-1; 10 bases agree with TRBD1. The length of the CDR3 is 13 residues. The ends lost 8 bases at V and 7 bases at J; junction bases unmatched: 5. Germline V gene lookup returns CDR1 MNHEY and CDR2 SMNVEV (reference sequence). The CDR3 protein is CASSDRGLNEQFF. CDR3 nucleotides: TGTGCCAGCTCGGACAGGGGGTTAAATGAGCAGTTCTTC.

J is TRBJ2-7 and V is TRBV27, with D possibly matching TRBD2 (6 bases). The CDR3 totals 13 residues. Germline V gives CDR1 MNHEY, CDR2 SMNVEV (reference sequence). Trimming shortened V by 2 bases and J by 6 bases, and 11 bases separated the two germline ends. The CDR3 is CASSLGGMAEQYF. The DNA for the CDR3 is TGTGCCAGCAGTTTAGGGGGGATGGCCGAGCAGTACTTC.

The J gene is TRBJ1-1, the V gene TRBV2, with a weak D call TRBD1 (5 bases). Germline V CDR1 and CDR2: SNHLY, FYNNEI. V lost 7 bases and J 0 bases, leaving 12 bases between the germline ends. The CDR3 contains 14 residues. The CDR3 bases are TGTGCCAGCAACCCCAGGGTGGTGAACACTGAAGCTTTCTTT. Amino acid sequence: CASNPRVVNTEAFF. Based on the CDR3 plus reference TRBV2 and TRBJ1-1, the full variable domain is EPEVTQTPSHQVTQMGQEVILRCVPISNHLYFYWYRQILGQKVEFLVSFYNNEISEKSEIFDDQFSVERPDGSNFTLKIRSTKLEDSAMYFCASNPRVVNTEAFFGQGTRLTVV.